This T cell receptor (beta chain) was sequenced during a study of blood T cells in healthy people across ages (dated by TCRdb to the mid-2010s). The study in broad terms: In model experiments, roughly one uniquely barcoded TCR beta cDNA molecule per two T cells was captured by template switching. Age-related changes in TCR beta repertoire diversity were measured in the study by deep sequencing normalized with unique cDNA molecular identifiers. Four age groups were formed from the donors: young (average roughly 15 years), middle-aged (around 41), aged (roughly 56) and long-lived (around 82). Donors of different ages were randomly distributed across sequencing lanes to avoid experimental bias. For two donors (one aged 18 to 30 and one aged 80 or older), the study analyzed two additional independent replicas of 1 million unique cDNA reads from the same blood draw. The full study reports these points: Total diversity estimates from one million sequenced T cells were considered lower bounds and underestimates. Because profiling used bulk unsorted PBMCs, naive and antigen-experienced compartments could not be compared conclusively. Compared with the aged group, the long-lived group had more naive CD4+ T cells, fewer expanded clones and increased TCR diversity, suggesting age selection. Donor CMV infection status was unknown, potentially confounding age-related changes in expanded clonotypes. As age increased, observed TCR beta diversity per million T cells dropped in a roughly linear way, and a significant reduction was already evident by age about 40. There was a strong correlation between observed TCR beta diversity and the percentage of naive T cells measured by flow cytometry.

V is trimmed back by 10 bases and J by 6 bases, and the junction contains 8 bases that no gene match accounts for. Spanning cysteine to phenylalanine, the CDR3 consists of 15 amino acids. Only the CDR3 part of the read is kept: 45 bases, read in frame from the first base. The germline V gene (reference sequence) specifies MNHNY as CDR1 and SVGAGI as CDR2. The receptor library was made with 5' RACE. TCRdb lists the instrument as Illumina HiSeq 2500. The second PCR ran for about 6 to 11 cycles and used a J-beta primer mix along with a sample-barcoded 5' primer. Each TCR beta cDNA molecule received a unique molecular identifier from a template-switch 5' adaptor carrying 12 random nucleotides. At least 2.5 million CDR3-containing paired-end reads were obtained from each sample. First-strand cDNA synthesis was performed from all RNA using the Mint cDNA synthesis kit, with priming by a TRBC-specific oligonucleotide. After uracil-DNA glycosylase treatment, a first 18-cycle PCR used universal primers M1SS and BC2_uni_R on all cDNA. Per the authors' processing: For normalization, 1 million high-quality reads, each with a distinct molecular identifier, were randomly selected from each sample. Instead of being binned into consensus sequences, reads with shared molecular identifiers were discarded. MiTCR, set to a Q25 quality threshold and the strictest error-elimination algorithm, was used for CDR3 identification, clonotype clustering and error correction. A nonparametric unseen species model with Euler transformation was used to estimate lower-bound total TCR beta diversity. The public reads were reanalyzed by TCRdb: fastp trimming at Q25, MiXCR alignment, in-frame beta chains only. Merged by CDR3 protein, the rows form single entries marked with the most common genes and DNA. The V and J calls and clone size are TCRdb's, not the authors'. The table for this sample lists 1.5 million to 2 million distinct CDR3 sequences; 28% of them were counted only once. The top ten clonotypes cover about 8% of the sample.

Regarding this clonotype: The antigen it recognizes is unknown. No base quality information exists; no much larger clone differs at one position.

Systemically healthy Caucasian individuals from Russia, around 39 in total and aged about 6 to 90 years, were included as donors. Each donor gave around 9.5 milliliters of peripheral blood, collected into EDTA-treated Vacutainer tubes. PBMCs were isolated by Ficoll-Paque density-gradient centrifugation, with at least 6.5 million obtained per sample. Trizol reagent was used to extract total RNA from PBMCs, with at least 6 micrograms per sample. For every donor, flow cytometry on a PBMC aliquot measured the percentage of naive CD45RAhigh/CD27high T cells. This clonotype was obtained from a woman aged 25 to 45 in good health. The chain is assembled from TRBV6-6 and TRBJ1-6; 11 of the junction bases match TRBD1. The sequencing input was blood. The bases read TGTGCCACCGGCGGGGACAGGGGGATTAATTCACCCCTCCACTTT. It is translated as CATGGDRGINSPLHF.